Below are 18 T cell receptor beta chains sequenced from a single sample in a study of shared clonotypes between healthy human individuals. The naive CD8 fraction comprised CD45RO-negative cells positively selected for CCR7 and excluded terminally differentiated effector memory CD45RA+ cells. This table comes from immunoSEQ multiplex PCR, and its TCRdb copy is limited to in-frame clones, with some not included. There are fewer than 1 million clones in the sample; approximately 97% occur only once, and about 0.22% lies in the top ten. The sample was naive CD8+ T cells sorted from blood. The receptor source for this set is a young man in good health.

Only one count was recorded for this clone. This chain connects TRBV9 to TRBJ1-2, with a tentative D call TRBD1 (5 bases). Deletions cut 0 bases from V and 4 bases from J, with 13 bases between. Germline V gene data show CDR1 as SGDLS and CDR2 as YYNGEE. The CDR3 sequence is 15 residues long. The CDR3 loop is CASSVATGEGYGYTF. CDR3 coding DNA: TGTGCCAGCAGCGTAGCTACAGGTGAGGGCTATGGCTACACCTTC. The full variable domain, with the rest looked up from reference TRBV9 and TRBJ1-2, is DSGVTQTPKHLITATGQRVTLRCSPRSGDLSVYWYQQSLDQGLQFLIQYYNGEERAKGNILERFSAQQFPDLHSELNLSSLELGDSALYFCASSVATGEGYGYTFGSGTRLTVV.

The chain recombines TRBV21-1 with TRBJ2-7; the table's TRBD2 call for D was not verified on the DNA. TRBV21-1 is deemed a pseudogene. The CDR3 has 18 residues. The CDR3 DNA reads TGTGCCAGCAGCCCACTCCTCCTTCTAGCGGGAGGCTCCTACGAGCAGTACTTC. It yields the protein CASSPLLLLAGGSYEQYF.

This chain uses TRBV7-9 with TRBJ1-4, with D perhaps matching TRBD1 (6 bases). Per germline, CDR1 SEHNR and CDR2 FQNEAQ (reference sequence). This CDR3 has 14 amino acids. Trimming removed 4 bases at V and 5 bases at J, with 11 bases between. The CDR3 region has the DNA TGTGCCAGCAGCTCTAGAGGGGGAAATGAAAAACTGTTTTTT. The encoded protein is CASSSRGGNEKLFF.

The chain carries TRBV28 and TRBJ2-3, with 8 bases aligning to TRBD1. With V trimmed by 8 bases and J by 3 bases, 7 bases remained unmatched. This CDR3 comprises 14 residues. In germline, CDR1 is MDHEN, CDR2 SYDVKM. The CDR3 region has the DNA TGTGCCAGCTCTCGGACAGGGTGGACAGATACGCAGTATTTT. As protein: CASSRTGWTDTQYF.

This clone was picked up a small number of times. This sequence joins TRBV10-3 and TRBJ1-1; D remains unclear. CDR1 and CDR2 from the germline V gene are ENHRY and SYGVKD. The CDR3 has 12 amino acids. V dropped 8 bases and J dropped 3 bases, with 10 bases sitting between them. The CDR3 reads CAIGAGDTEAFF. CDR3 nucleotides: TGTGCCATCGGCGCCGGGGACACTGAAGCTTTCTTT.

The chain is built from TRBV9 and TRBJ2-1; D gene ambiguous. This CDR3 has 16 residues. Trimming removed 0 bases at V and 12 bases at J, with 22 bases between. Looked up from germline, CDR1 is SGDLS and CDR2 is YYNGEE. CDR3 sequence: CASSVGRSENAEGQFF. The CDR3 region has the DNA TGTGCCAGCAGCGTAGGTCGAAGCGAAAACGCGGAAGGGCAGTTCTTC. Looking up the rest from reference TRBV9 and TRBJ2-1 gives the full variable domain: DSGVTQTPKHLITATGQRVTLRCSPRSGDLSVYWYQQSLDQGLQFLIQYYNGEERAKGNILERFSAQQFPDLHSELNLSSLELGDSALYFCASSVGRSENAEGQFFGPGTRLTVL.

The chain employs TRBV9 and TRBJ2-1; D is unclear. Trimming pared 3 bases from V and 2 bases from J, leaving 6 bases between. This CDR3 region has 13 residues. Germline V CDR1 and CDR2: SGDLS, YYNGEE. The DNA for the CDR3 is TGTGCCAGCAGCGCAGTCACCTACAATGAGCAGTTCTTC. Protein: CASSAVTYNEQFF.

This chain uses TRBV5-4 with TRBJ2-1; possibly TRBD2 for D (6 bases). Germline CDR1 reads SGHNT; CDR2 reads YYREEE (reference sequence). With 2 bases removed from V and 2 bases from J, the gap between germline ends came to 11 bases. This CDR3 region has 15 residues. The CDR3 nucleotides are TGTGCCAGCAGCTTTGATACTAGCCCCTACAATGAGCAGTTCTTC. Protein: CASSFDTSPYNEQFF. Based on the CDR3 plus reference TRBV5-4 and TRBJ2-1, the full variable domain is ETGVTQSPTHLIKTRGQQVTLRCSSQSGHNTVSWYQQALGQGPQFIFQYYREEENGRGNFPPRFSGLQFPNYSSELNVNALELDDSALYLCASSFDTSPYNEQFFGPGTRLTVL.

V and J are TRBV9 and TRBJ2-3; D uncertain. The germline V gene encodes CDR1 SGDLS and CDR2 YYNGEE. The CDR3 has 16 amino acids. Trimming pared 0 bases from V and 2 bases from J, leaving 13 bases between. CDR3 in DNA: TGTGCCAGCAGCGTAGGGGATGGGTTCACCACAGATACGCAGTATTTT. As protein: CASSVGDGFTTDTQYF.

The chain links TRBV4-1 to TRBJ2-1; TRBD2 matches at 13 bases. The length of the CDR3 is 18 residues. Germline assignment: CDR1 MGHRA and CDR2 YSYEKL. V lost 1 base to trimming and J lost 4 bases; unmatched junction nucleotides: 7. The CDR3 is CASSQGPLAGGEYNEQFF. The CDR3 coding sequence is TGCGCCAGCAGCCAAGGTCCACTAGCGGGAGGGGAGTACAATGAGCAGTTCTTC.

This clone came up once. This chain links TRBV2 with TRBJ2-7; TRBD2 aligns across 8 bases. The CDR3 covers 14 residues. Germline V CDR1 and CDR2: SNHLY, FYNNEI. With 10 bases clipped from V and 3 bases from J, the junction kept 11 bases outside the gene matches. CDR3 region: CATLWRGANYEQYF. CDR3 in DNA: TGTGCCACCTTATGGCGGGGGGCAAACTACGAGCAGTACTTC.

CDR3 protein: CAISEAGGAYEQYF. The CDR3 DNA is TGTGCCATCAGTGAGGCGGGAGGGGCCTACGAGCAGTACTTC. This chain joins TRBV10-3 and TRBJ2-7; 9 nucleotides agree with TRBD2. V lost 2 bases to trimming and J lost 2 bases; unmatched junction nucleotides: 1. This CDR3 contains 14 residues. Germline V gene data show CDR1 as ENHRY and CDR2 as SYGVKD.

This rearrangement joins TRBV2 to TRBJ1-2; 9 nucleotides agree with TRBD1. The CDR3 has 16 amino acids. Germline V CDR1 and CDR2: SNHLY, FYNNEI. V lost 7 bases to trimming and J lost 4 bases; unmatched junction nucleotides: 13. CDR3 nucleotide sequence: TGTGCCAGCAAAGCGACAGGGGGTAGTCCAGCCTATGGCTACACCTTC. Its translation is CASKATGGSPAYGYTF.

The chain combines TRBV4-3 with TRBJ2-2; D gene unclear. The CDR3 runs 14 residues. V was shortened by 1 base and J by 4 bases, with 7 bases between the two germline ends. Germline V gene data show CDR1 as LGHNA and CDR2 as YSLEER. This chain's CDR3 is CASSQGSATGELFF. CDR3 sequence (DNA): TGCGCCAGCAGCCAAGGATCTGCCACCGGGGAGCTGTTTTTT.

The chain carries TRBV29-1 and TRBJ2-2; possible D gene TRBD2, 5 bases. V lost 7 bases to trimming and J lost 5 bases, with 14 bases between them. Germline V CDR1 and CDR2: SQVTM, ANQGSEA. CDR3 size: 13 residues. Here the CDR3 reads CSASGSPTGELFF. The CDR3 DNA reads TGCAGCGCCTCGGGAAGTCCTACCGGGGAGCTGTTTTTT.

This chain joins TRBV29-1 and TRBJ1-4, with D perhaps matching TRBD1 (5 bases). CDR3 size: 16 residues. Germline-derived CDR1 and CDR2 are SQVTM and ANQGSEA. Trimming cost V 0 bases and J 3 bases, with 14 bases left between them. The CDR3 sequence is CSVEDEGEFPNEKLFF. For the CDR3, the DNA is TGCAGCGTTGAAGATGAAGGGGAGTTCCCTAATGAAAAACTGTTTTTT.

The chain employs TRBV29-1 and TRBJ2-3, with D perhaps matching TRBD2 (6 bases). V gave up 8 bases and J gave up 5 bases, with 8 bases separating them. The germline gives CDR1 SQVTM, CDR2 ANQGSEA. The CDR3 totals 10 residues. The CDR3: CSTGEDTQYF. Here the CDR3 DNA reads TGCAGCACGGGGGAAGATACGCAGTATTTT.

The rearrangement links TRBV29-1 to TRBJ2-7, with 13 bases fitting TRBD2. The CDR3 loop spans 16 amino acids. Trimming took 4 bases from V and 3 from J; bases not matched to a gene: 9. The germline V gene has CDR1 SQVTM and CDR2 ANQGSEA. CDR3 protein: CSVGGLAGERSYEQYF. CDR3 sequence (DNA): TGCAGCGTTGGCGGACTAGCGGGAGAGCGTAGCTACGAGCAGTACTTC.